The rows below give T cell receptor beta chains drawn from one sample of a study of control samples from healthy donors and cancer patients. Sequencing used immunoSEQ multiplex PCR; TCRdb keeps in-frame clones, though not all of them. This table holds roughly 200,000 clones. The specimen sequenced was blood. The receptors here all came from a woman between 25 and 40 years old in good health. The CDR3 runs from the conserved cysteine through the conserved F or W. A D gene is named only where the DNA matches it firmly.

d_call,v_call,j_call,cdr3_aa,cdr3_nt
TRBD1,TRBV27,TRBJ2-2,CASTRQGPGELFF,TGTGCCAGCACCCGACAGGGACCCGGGGAGCTGTTTTTT
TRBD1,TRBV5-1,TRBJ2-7,CASSLAPGQSYEQYF,TGCGCCAGCAGCTTGGCCCCGGGACAGAGCTACGAGCAGTACTTC
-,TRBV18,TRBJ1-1,CASSPLGSRNPEAFF,TGTGCCAGCTCACCCTTGGGCAGCAGGAACCCTGAAGCTTTCTTT
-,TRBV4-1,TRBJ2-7,CASSHPLARSYEQYF,TGCGCCAGCAGCCACCCACTAGCCCGCTCCTACGAGCAGTACTTC
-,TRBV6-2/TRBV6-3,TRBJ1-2,CASSSPGYTF,TGTGCCAGCAGTTCCCCGGGCTACACCTTC
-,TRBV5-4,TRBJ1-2,CASSLLGSGSYGYTF,TGTGCCAGCAGCTTGCTAGGGTCGGGATCCTATGGCTACACCTTC
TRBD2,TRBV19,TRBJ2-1,CASSQDSGTSGYNEQFF,TGTGCCAGTAGCCAAGATTCCGGGACTAGCGGCTACAATGAGCAGTTCTTC
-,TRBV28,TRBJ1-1,CASSFGDLNTEAFF,TGTGCCAGCAGTTTTGGTGATCTGAACACTGAAGCTTTCTTT
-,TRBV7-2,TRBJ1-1,CASRDNYRVQGEAFF,TGTGCCAGCAGGGACAATTACAGGGTCCAGGGTGAAGCTTTCTTT
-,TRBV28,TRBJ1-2,CASSLNLGAYGYTF,TGTGCCAGCAGTTTAAATCTCGGGGCGTATGGCTACACCTTC
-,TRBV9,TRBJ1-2,CASSVGNRGRGYTF,TGTGCCAGCAGCGTAGGGAATCGGGGCCGAGGCTACACCTTC
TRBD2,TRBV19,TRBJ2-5,CASSRTRETQYF,TGTGCCAGTAGTAGGACTAGAGAGACCCAGTACTTC
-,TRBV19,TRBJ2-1,CASSIPISYNEQFF,TGTGCCAGTAGTATCCCCATCTCCTACAATGAGCAGTTCTTC
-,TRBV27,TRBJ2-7,CASSSGRANEQYF,TGTGCCAGCAGTTCTGGCAGGGCCAACGAGCAGTACTTC
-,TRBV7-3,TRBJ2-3,CASSSTGFTDTQYF,TGTGCCAGCAGCTCCACCGGGTTCACAGATACGCAGTATTTT
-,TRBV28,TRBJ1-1,CASSFEVGEAFF,TGTGCCAGCAGTTTTGAAGTGGGTGAAGCTTTCTTT
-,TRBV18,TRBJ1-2,CASSPHRESGYTF,TGTGCCAGCTCACCACACAGGGAGTCTGGCTACACCTTC
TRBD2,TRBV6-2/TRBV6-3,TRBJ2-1,CASSIGTSGGRGLWEQFF,TGTGCCAGCAGTATCGGGACTAGCGGGGGGAGGGGGTTATGGGAGCAGTTCTTC
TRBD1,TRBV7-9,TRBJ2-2,CASNGQGNTGELFF,TGTGCCAGCAACGGACAGGGGAACACCGGGGAGCTGTTTTTT
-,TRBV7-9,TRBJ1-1,CASSRRSEGTEAFF,TGTGCCAGCAGCCGTCGTTCCGAGGGCACTGAAGCTTTCTTT
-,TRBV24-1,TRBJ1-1,CATSDLGTEAFF,TGTGCCACCAGTGATTTAGGCACTGAAGCTTTCTTT
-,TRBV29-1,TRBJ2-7,CSVLQGSEQYF,TGCAGCGTTCTTCAGGGGAGCGAGCAGTACTTC
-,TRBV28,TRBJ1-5,CASSSRDVNQPQHF,TGTGCCAGCAGTTCCCGGGACGTGAATCAGCCCCAGCATTTT
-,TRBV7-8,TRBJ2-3,CASSLVLRGLTDTQYF,TGTGCCAGCAGCTTAGTCTTGCGGGGCCTCACAGATACGCAGTATTTT
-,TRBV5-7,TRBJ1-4,CASSLRRGWTNEKLFF,TGTGCCAGCAGCTTGAGGAGGGGATGGACTAATGAAAAACTGTTTTTT
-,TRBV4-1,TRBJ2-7,CASSQKGGSSEQYF,TGCGCCAGCAGCCAAAAAGGGGGTTCGAGCGAGCAGTACTTC
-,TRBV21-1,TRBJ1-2,CASSPRYDRGQDGYTF,TGTGCCAGCAGCCCAAGGTACGACAGGGGGCAGGATGGCTACACCTTC
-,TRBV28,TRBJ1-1,CASSLNGLNTEAFF,TGTGCCAGCAGTTTAAACGGACTGAACACTGAAGCTTTCTTT
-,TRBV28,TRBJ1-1,CATNEGGRNTEAFF,TGTGCCACCAACGAAGGGGGGAGAAACACTGAAGCTTTCTTT
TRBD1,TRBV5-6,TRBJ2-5,CASSTTGVRETQYF,TGTGCCAGCAGCACTACAGGGGTCCGGGAGACCCAGTACTTC
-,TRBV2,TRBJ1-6,CATLGQPVSYNSPLHF,TGTGCCACCCTAGGGCAGCCCGTCTCCTATAATTCACCCCTCCACTTT
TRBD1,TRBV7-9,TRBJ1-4,CASSWGQGATNEKLFF,TGTGCCAGCAGCTGGGGACAGGGGGCAACTAATGAAAAACTGTTTTTT
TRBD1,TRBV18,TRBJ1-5,CASSPRDRGRNQPQHF,TGTGCCAGCTCACCCCGGGACAGGGGGCGAAATCAGCCCCAGCATTTT
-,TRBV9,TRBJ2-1,CASSVGGGTLNEQFF,TGTGCCAGCAGCGTAGGGGGCGGAACCCTTAATGAGCAGTTCTTC
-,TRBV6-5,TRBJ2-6,CASSHGGSGANVLTF,TGTGCCAGCAGCCATGGCGGGTCGGGGGCCAACGTCCTGACTTTC